This T cell receptor (beta chain) was documented in a study of cytotoxic CD8 clonotypes in ibrutinib-treated CLL. Findings of the study overall: Clonality increased at ibrutinib response and stayed stable in sustained remission. At progression, however, it fell back toward baseline. T-cell clonality at baseline went above that of age-matched healthy donors and rose and fell with circulating CD8+ T-cell counts.

This clone appeared once. The antigen remains unidentified. Genomic DNA (about 2 micrograms) was obtained from cryopreserved PBMCs for construction of TCR beta libraries. This CDR3 is built from 15 residues. Trimming cost V 4 bases and J 0 bases; bases outside gene matches: 4. CDR1 is SGDLS and CDR2 is YYNGEE in the germline V gene. Depths of 1 in 200,000 to 1 in 1 million T cells were the sequencing target. Assay used: immunoSEQ multiplex PCR; TCRdb lists only in-frame clones, some missing. The data hold about 50,000 clones, with roughly 83% observed a single time. This clonotype was obtained from a human donor with chronic lymphocytic leukemia. V gene TRBV9 combines with J gene TRBJ2-7; 10 bases agree with TRBD1. The specimen comprised PBMCs, sampled after 24 months of ibrutinib treatment. Here the CDR3 reads CASSRDRGASYEQYF. The CDR3 coding sequence is TGTGCCAGCAGCCGGGACAGGGGCGCCTCCTACGAGCAGTACTTC.